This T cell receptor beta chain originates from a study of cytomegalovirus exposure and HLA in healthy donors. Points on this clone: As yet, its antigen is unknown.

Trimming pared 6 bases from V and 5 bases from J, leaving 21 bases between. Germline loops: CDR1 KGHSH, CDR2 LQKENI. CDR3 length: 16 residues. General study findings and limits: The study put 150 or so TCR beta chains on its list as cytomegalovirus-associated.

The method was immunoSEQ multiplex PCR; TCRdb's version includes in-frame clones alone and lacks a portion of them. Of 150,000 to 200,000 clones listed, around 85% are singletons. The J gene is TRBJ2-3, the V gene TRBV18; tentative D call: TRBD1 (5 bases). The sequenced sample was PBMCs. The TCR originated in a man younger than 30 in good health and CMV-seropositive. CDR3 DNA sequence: TGTGCCAGCTCCCCGCTCGGTCGTCAGGGTGGAGATACGCAGTATTTT. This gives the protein CASSPLGRQGGDTQYF.